These 15 T cell receptor beta chains originate from one sample sequenced in a study of blood T cell repertoires in COVID-19. The data were produced by immunoSEQ multiplex PCR, yet TCRdb's version contains in-frame clones alone and is incomplete. The sample shows some 450,000 clones, 85% to 90% of them seen only once. Source material: peripheral blood. All receptors derive from a man aged 18 to 35 with COVID-19, enrolled during active disease.

V is TRBV24-1 and J is TRBJ2-3; TRBD2 matches at 11 bases. The CDR3 contains 15 residues. Germline CDR1 is KGHDR and CDR2 is SFDVKD. The ends lost 5 bases at V and 14 bases at J; junction bases unmatched: 14. The CDR3, as DNA: TGTGCCACCAGTGTCGCCGGGACTAGCGGCTTTCAGTGGTATTTT. Its protein is CATSVAGTSGFQWYF.

This chain uses TRBV4-1 with TRBJ2-3, with D possibly being TRBD1 (6 bases). Germline CDR1 and CDR2: MGHRA and YSYEKL. The CDR3 length is 14 residues. V was shortened by 0 bases and J by 6 bases, with 10 bases between the two germline ends. CDR3 in amino acids: CASSQDGTGDTQYF. CDR3 sequence (DNA): TGCGCCAGCAGCCAAGATGGAACAGGGGATACGCAGTATTTT.

This clone was seen once. The CDR3 is CASSLSGEGNTIYF. DNA for the CDR3: TGCGCCAGCAGCTTGTCAGGGGAAGGAAACACCATATATTTT. The chain carries TRBV5-1 and TRBJ1-3; D may be TRBD1 (6 bases). The CDR3 runs to 14 residues. The V end was cut by 1 base, the J end by 4 bases, with 9 bases between. Germline V lookup: CDR1 SGHRS, CDR2 YFSETQ.

The V and J genes are TRBV3-1 (or the pseudogene TRBV3-2) and TRBJ1-2; D possibly corresponds to TRBD1 (5 bases). The CDR3 spans 16 residues. V dropped 3 bases and J dropped 4 bases, with 18 bases sitting between them. CDR1 is LGHDT, CDR2 YNNKEL, per germline (reference sequence). CDR3 in amino acids: CASSHKWRQFFYGYTF. For the CDR3, the DNA is TGTGCCAGCAGCCATAAGTGGAGACAGTTCTTCTATGGCTACACCTTC.

The chain couples TRBV19 to TRBJ1-4, with 7 bases fitting TRBD1. Germline values: CDR1 LNHDA, CDR2 SQIVND (reference sequence). With 3 bases clipped from V and 4 bases from J, the junction kept 8 bases outside the gene matches. This CDR3 spans 16 amino acids. The CDR3 nucleotides read TGTGCCAGTAGTATTTCCGGACAGGCGCTTAATGAAAAACTGTTTTTT. As protein: CASSISGQALNEKLFF. Together with reference TRBV19 and TRBJ1-4, the CDR3 gives the full variable domain: DGGITQSPKYLFRKEGQNVTLSCEQNLNHDAMYWYRQDPGQGLRLIYYSQIVNDFQKGDIAEGYSVSREKKESFPLTVTSAQKNPTAFYLCASSISGQALNEKLFFGSGTQLSVL.

The chain recombines TRBV5-4 with TRBJ1-1, with no clear D. Deletions cut 4 bases from V and 5 bases from J, with 12 bases between. CDR1 and CDR2 from the germline V gene are SGHNT and YYREEE (reference sequence). This CDR3 spans 13 amino acids. The CDR3 loop is CASSRPGLTEAFF. CDR3 DNA sequence: TGTGCCAGCAGCCGACCCGGGTTAACTGAAGCTTTCTTT.

V is TRBV27 and J is TRBJ2-7; no firm D call. The CDR3 extends over 14 amino acids. Trimming shortened V by 5 bases and J by 0 bases, and 11 bases separated the two germline ends. Germline V gene data show CDR1 as MNHEY and CDR2 as SMNVEV (reference sequence). The CDR3 sequence: CASSPHRSSYEQYF. The CDR3 DNA reads TGTGCCAGCAGTCCCCATAGGAGCTCCTACGAGCAGTACTTC.

V and J are TRBV5-1 and TRBJ2-6; no reliable D call. The CDR3 length is 15 residues. Germline V gives CDR1 SGHRS, CDR2 YFSETQ. V dropped 1 base and J dropped 0 bases, with 5 bases sitting between them. The CDR3, as DNA: TGCGCCAGCAGCTTGTTGAGCTCTGGGGCCAACGTCCTGACTTTC. The encoded protein is CASSLLSSGANVLTF.

The gene calls are TRBV29-1 and TRBJ2-5, with a tentative D call TRBD1 (6 bases). The germline V gene encodes CDR1 SQVTM and CDR2 ANQGSEA. This CDR3 contains 14 residues. Deletions cut 3 bases from V and 4 bases from J, with 15 bases between. For the CDR3, the DNA is TGCAGCGTTGATTCAGGGACACTCCCAGAGACCCAGTACTTC. Residues: CSVDSGTLPETQYF.

V usage is TRBV6-5 and J usage is TRBJ1-1; TRBD1 matches at 7 bases. CDR3 length: 15 residues. Germline CDR1 and CDR2: MNHEY and SVGAGI. V lost 0 bases, J lost 6 bases, and 7 bases stayed unmatched. CDR3 loop: CASSYSEGRGSEAFF. CDR3 nucleotide sequence: TGTGCCAGCAGTTACTCAGAGGGCAGGGGGTCTGAAGCTTTCTTT.

This chain links TRBV7-6 with TRBJ2-1, with 12 bases that match TRBD2. J was trimmed by 5 bases and V by 6 bases; bases with no gene match: 5. Germline V gene lookup returns CDR1 SGHVS and CDR2 FNYEAQ. The CDR3 is 15 amino acids. CDR3 nucleotides: TGTGCCAGCAGTCTGACTAGCGGGGGAAACAATGAGCAGTTCTTC. Protein: CASSLTSGGNNEQFF. Combining the CDR3 with reference TRBV7-6 and TRBJ2-1 gives the whole variable domain GAGVSQSPRYKVTKRGQDVALRCDPISGHVSLYWYRQALGQGPEFLTYFNYEAQQDKSGLPNDRFSAERPEGSISTLTIQRTEQRDSAMYRCASSLTSGGNNEQFFGPGTRLTVL.

This sequence joins TRBV6-5 and TRBJ1-1, with a weak D call TRBD1 (5 bases). The germline CDR1 and CDR2 sequences are MNHEY and SVGAGI. V shed 8 bases and J shed 3 bases, with 10 bases lying between them. The CDR3 spans 12 residues. In DNA, the CDR3 is TGTGCCAGCCAGGGATATTACACTGAAGCTTTCTTT. Its protein product is CASQGYYTEAFF.

The rearrangement joins TRBV14 to TRBJ2-7, with D perhaps matching TRBD2 (6 bases). CDR3 length equals 14 residues. Germline V gene data show CDR1 as SGHDN and CDR2 as FVKESK. Between the trimmed V and J ends, which lost 0 bases and 4 bases, there was a span of 10 bases. The CDR3 DNA reads as TGTGCCAGCAGCCAAGATGGAGGGATATACGAGCAGTACTTC. This codes for CASSQDGGIYEQYF.

The J gene is TRBJ2-1, the V gene TRBV24-1, with 12 bases fitting TRBD2. The trim removed 4 bases at V and 9 bases at J, leaving 9 bases unmatched. The CDR3 covers 16 residues. In germline, CDR1 is KGHDR, CDR2 SFDVKD. CDR3 protein: CATSEDLAGGFREQFF. The DNA of the CDR3 is TGTGCCACCAGTGAAGATCTAGCGGGAGGGTTCCGTGAGCAGTTCTTC.

The CDR3 is CATTGRGDNYGYTF. CDR3 nucleotides: TGTGCCACCACTGGGAGGGGGGACAACTATGGCTACACCTTC. V usage is TRBV25-1 and J usage is TRBJ1-2, with D tentatively TRBD1 (6 bases). Germline V gene lookup returns CDR1 MGHDK and CDR2 SYGVNS. The CDR3 runs to 14 residues. V was shortened by 10 bases and J by 2 bases, with 17 bases between the two germline ends.